This T cell receptor (beta chain) comes out of a study of regulatory T cells in long-lasting Graves disease. Whole-study context: Persistent cases took antithyroid drugs over 5 years and stayed TSH receptor antibody positive. Study-wide results and limits: Patients with persistent disease showed a bias toward TRBV28, TRBJ1-2 and TRBJ2-5.

Note on this clonotype: Its antigen is not known.

Germline values: CDR1 SQVTM, CDR2 ANQGSEA. There are 13 residues in the CDR3. This sample's time point: persistent/refractory GD, antithyroid drugs over 5 years with positive TRAb. Extracted PBMC RNA gave rise to the TCR library. One endocrinology department in Xi'an, China, was where patients came from. TCR beta libraries were built with iRepertoire HTBI primers and Arm-PCR of CDR3 regions. In TCRdb, the multiplex PCR reads were re-called with MiXCR into one record per CDR3 protein. The sample yields roughly 400,000 distinct CDR3 sequences, 20% seen once. This receptor was identified in a female donor with Graves disease. Sequencing was performed on peripheral blood mononuclear cells (PBMCs), taken when the disease was refractory, from a patient treated with antithyroid drugs. This chain connects TRBV29-1 to TRBJ2-4, with 9 bases identical to TRBD2. Gene TRBJ2-7 matches the end of the DNA better, so the J call may be wrong. The CDR3 is CSALLAGHYEQYF. CDR3 bases: TGCAGCGCCCTTCTAGCGGGACACTACGAGCAGTACTTC.